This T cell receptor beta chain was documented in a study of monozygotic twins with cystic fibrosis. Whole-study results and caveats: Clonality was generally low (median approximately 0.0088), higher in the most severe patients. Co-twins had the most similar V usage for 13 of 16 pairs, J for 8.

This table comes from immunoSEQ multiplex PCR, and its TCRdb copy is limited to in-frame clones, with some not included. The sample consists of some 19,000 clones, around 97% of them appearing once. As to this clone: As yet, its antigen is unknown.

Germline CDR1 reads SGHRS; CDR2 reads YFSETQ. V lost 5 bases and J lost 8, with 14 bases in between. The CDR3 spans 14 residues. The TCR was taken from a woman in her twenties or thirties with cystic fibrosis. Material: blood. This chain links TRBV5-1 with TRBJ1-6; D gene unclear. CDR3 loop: CASRLKLVDSPLHF. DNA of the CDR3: TGCGCCAGCAGACTCAAATTGGTAGATTCACCCCTCCACTTT.